This note documents a single T cell receptor beta chain sequence. The target antigen is unknown. This sample is drawn from a study of T cells in Graves' hyperthyroidism and ophthalmopathy. Overall study findings and caveats: The model forecast ophthalmopathy, anticipating it by a median around 6.5 months before onset.

The CDR3 loop spans 15 amino acids. V gave up 4 bases and J gave up 9 bases; unmatched junction bases: 7. Germline CDR1 SGDLS, CDR2 YYNGEE. There were TCR beta CDR3 regions amplified from RNA transcripts. The HTBI primer set was used in a first-round RT-PCR of the TCR CDR3. TCRdb used MiXCR to reprocess the multiplex PCR reads, holding one entry per CDR3 protein. There are 650,000 to 800,000 distinct CDR3 sequences in the sample; roughly 46% occur only once, and about 7.2% lies in the top ten. The sequence derives from an adult man with Graves' disease, either hyperthyroidism or ophthalmopathy (not recorded which). Sequencing input: peripheral blood or thyroid tissue (not recorded which). V and J are TRBV9 and TRBJ2-2; 12 bases fit TRBD2. This chain's CDR3 is CASSQGLAGGRELFF. CDR3 sequence (DNA): TGTGCCAGCAGCCAAGGCCTAGCGGGAGGGCGGGAGCTGTTTTTT.